This TCR beta chain originates from a study of T cells in Graves' hyperthyroidism and ophthalmopathy. For the study at large: Any treatment followed the collection of peripheral blood at initial diagnosis.

Amplification yielded TCR beta CDR3 regions, with RNA transcripts as the source. In the first-round RT-PCR of the TCR CDR3, the HTBI primer set was used. TCRdb re-derived calls from the multiplex PCR reads in MiXCR, one entry per CDR3 protein. The sample has under 350,000 distinct CDR3 sequences; roughly an eighth are singletons. CDR1 and CDR2 (germline): SGHTS, YDEGEE. The ends lost 5 bases at V and 0 bases at J; junction bases unmatched: 10. This CDR3 region has 16 residues. Sequencing used blood. This rearrangement joins TRBV5-8 to TRBJ1-1, with 7 positions matching TRBD1. The TCR comes from a woman aged 40 to 49 with Graves' hyperthyroidism. As DNA, the CDR3 is TGTGCCAGCAGACTTAACCGGGACAGCATGAACACTGAAGCTTTCTTT. Residues: CASRLNRDSMNTEAFF.